This T cell receptor (beta chain) was found in a study of OX40 agonist ivuxolimab in advanced cancers. The V gene lost 3 bases and the J gene lost 0 bases, with 8 bases spanning the gap. Germline CDR1 reads KGHSH; CDR2 reads LQKENI. The length of the CDR3 is 14 residues. The table came from immunoSEQ multiplex PCR; TCRdb's copy has only in-frame clones and leaves some out. The sample holds more than 85,000 clones; roughly 91% are singletons and the top ten take around 0.33%. Whole-study findings and limits: Still undetermined is the antigen specificity of the expanded peripheral T cells.

With respect to this clone: Its target is unknown.

The V and J genes are TRBV18 and TRBJ1-1; D remains unclear. Here the sequenced sample was CD4+ or CD8+ T cells sorted from blood, taken in a trial of the OX40 agonist ivuxolimab. This clonotype was sampled from an adult with an advanced solid tumor such as melanoma, head and neck, liver or kidney cancer. The CDR3 DNA is TGTGCCAGCTCACCCGCGGGCCTGAACACTGAAGCTTTCTTT. It is translated as CASSPAGLNTEAFF.